This TCR beta chain was sequenced for a study of cytomegalovirus exposure and HLA in healthy donors. This clone came up a few times. Per germline, CDR1 SGHRS and CDR2 YFSETQ. The CDR3 has 16 residues. Trimming removed 3 bases from V and 0 bases from J, with 13 bases in between. Primers included in the PCR were 60 Vbeta and 13 Jbeta primers. Profiling relied on immunoSEQ multiplex PCR, and the TCRdb table lists in-frame clones only, not all of them. Among roughly 150,000 clones listed, 75% to 80% were seen once. The receptor's source is a woman aged 25 to 39 in good health and CMV-seronegative. Material for sequencing was PBMCs. The chain combines TRBV5-1 with TRBJ2-4; D is undetermined. The CDR3 region is CASSYQALGAKNIQYF. DNA of the CDR3: TGCGCCAGCAGCTACCAGGCCCTGGGAGCCAAAAACATTCAGTACTTC.